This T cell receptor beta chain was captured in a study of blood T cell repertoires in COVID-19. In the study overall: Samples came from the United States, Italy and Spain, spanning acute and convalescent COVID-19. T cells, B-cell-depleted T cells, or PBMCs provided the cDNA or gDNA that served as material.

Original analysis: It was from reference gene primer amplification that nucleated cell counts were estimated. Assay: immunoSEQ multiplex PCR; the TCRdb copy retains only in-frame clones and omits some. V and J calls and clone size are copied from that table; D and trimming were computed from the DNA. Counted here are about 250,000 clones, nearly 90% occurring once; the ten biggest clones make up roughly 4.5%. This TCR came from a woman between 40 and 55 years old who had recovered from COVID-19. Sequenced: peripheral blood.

The chain's CDR3 is CASSWRGTEAFF. DNA of the CDR3: TGTGCCAGCAGTTGGCGAGGCACTGAAGCTTTCTTT. The chain combines TRBV6-5 with TRBJ1-1; D is ambiguous. The CDR3 is 12 amino acids. Trimming cost V 4 bases and J 4 bases, with 7 bases left between them. The germline CDR1 and CDR2 sequences are MNHEY and SVGAGI.